Below, 6 T cell receptor beta chains from the same sample are listed, as sequenced in a study of blood T cells in healthy people across ages. Using a J-beta primer mix together with a sample-barcoded 5' primer, a second PCR was run for about 7 to 12 cycles. TCRdb re-analysed the 5' RACE reads in MiXCR, keeping a single row per CDR3 protein. Of about 1.8 million distinct CDR3 sequences listed, around 48% were seen once; the top ten hold approximately 2.1%. Sequences were obtained from blood. These receptors were collected from a woman aged 40 to 55 in good health.

The chain uses TRBV20-1 and TRBJ2-1, with 12 bases aligning to TRBD2. Trimming took 3 bases from V and 7 from J; bases not matched to a gene: 13. Germline CDR1 DFQATT, CDR2 SNEGSKA (reference sequence). CDR3 length: 17 amino acids. The CDR3 here is CSASAALAGGRMNEQFF. CDR3 sequence (DNA): TGCAGTGCTAGTGCCGCGCTAGCGGGGGGGAGAATGAATGAGCAGTTCTTC.

This clonotype was observed a handful of times. V is TRBV4-1 and J is TRBJ1-2, with TRBD1 matching 7 bases. The junction had 6 bases not matched to a gene; V was cut back by 2 bases and J by 3 bases. This CDR3 is built from 15 residues. CDR1 is MGHRA, CDR2 YSYEKL, per germline. In DNA, the CDR3 is TGCGCCAGCAGCCAATTAAGGGGGCAGGACTATGGCTACACCTTC. It is translated as CASSQLRGQDYGYTF.

This clonotype was seen a single time. The chain recombines TRBV2 with TRBJ2-1; TRBD2 matches 14 bases. The germline CDR1 and CDR2 sequences are SNHLY and FYNNEI. J gave up 8 bases and V 0 bases, and 6 bases lay outside the gene matches. The CDR3 contains 17 residues. In DNA, the CDR3 is TGTGCCAGCAGTGAAGCGGGACTAGCGGGGGCCTGGGATGAGCAGTTCTTC. Its translation: CASSEAGLAGAWDEQFF.

The sample holds many counts of this clonotype. CDR3 sequence reads: CASSLGLAPQETQYF. The CDR3 bases are TGTGCCAGCAGCTTAGGGTTAGCTCCCCAAGAGACCCAGTACTTC. The V gene is TRBV7-2, the J gene TRBJ2-5; D ambiguous. Germline loops: CDR1 SGHTA, CDR2 FQGNSA. V shed 1 base and J shed 1 base, with 10 bases lying between them. The CDR3 is 15 residues long.

J is TRBJ1-5 and V is TRBV20-1; 9 bases are a match to TRBD1. CDR3 length: 14 residues. J gave up 5 bases and V 3 bases, and 5 bases lay outside the gene matches. Germline V CDR1 and CDR2: DFQATT, SNEGSKA (reference sequence). CDR3 sequence (DNA): TGCAGTGCTAGTCGGGGACAGGGCCATCAGCCCCAGCATTTT. This encodes CSASRGQGHQPQHF.

Worth noting for this clonotype: It is likely a read error, because the conserved phenylalanine at the end of the CDR3 is missing. The chain uses TRBV4-2 and TRBJ2-3, with 8 bases aligning to TRBD2. CDR1 is LGHNA, CDR2 YNFKEQ, per germline. The CDR3 length is 18 residues. J was trimmed by 2 bases and V by 0 bases; bases with no gene match: 10. CDR3 sequence: CASSQEDSARGATDTQYL. DNA of the CDR3: TGTGCCAGCAGCCAAGAAGACTCCGCGCGGGGGGCCACAGATACGCAGTATCTT.